The clone carrying this TCR beta chain was observed many times. Its antigen is unknown. From the 5' RACE reads, TCRdb called clonotypes with MiXCR, one entry per CDR3 protein. The table shows 400,000 or so distinct CDR3 sequences, with 9% occurring only once. This CDR3 contains 11 residues. Germline V gene lookup returns CDR1 DFQATT and CDR2 SNEGSKA (reference sequence). Trimming shortened V by 4 bases and J by 0 bases, and 3 bases separated the two germline ends. The data were taken from a study of identical twins. Findings and caveats of the study: Partial confounding of zero-insertion analyses by invariant MAIT and iNKT cells was possible.

This chain connects TRBV20-1 to TRBJ1-2; D not resolved. The clonotype originates from a woman aged 45 to 65 in good health. The sequencing sample was made of naive T cells sorted from blood. CDR3 residues: CSAMTNYGYTF. The CDR3, as DNA: TGCAGTGCTATGACTAACTATGGCTACACCTTC.